These 13 T cell receptor beta chains share one sample of origin, sequenced in a study of T cell responses to AZD1222 COVID-19 vaccine. Here immunoSEQ multiplex PCR was the method, and the copy in TCRdb shows in-frame clones only, minus some. Here the sample spans roughly 100,000 clones, roughly 90% being singletons. The sequencing here drew on peripheral blood, taken on day 0 of AZD1222 vaccination. These receptors were collected from an adult in good health.

The V call is TRBV6-2 or TRBV6-3, the J call TRBJ2-7; D gene unclear. Between the trimmed V and J ends, which lost 2 bases and 4 bases, there was a span of 3 bases. In germline, CDR1 is MNHEY, CDR2 SVGEGT. The CDR3 runs to 11 residues. The CDR3 loop reads CASSYKYEQYF. CDR3 sequence (DNA): TGTGCCAGCAGTTACAAATACGAGCAGTACTTC.

The chain links TRBV19 to TRBJ2-1; perhaps TRBD1 as D (6 bases). In germline, CDR1 is LNHDA, CDR2 SQIVND (reference sequence). The CDR3 is 12 residues long. Trimming stripped 8 bases from V and 8 bases from J, with 13 bases between. The CDR3 loop is CASGGAGYEQFF. The CDR3 DNA sequence: TGTGCCAGTGGGGGCGCCGGCTATGAGCAGTTCTTC.

The J gene is TRBJ1-2, the V gene TRBV13; D remains ambiguous. Germline CDR1 PRHDT, CDR2 FYEKMQ (reference sequence). V was shortened by 2 bases and J by 6 bases, with 16 bases between the two germline ends. The CDR3 has 15 residues. CDR3 nucleotides: TGTGCCAGCAGCTTATCTTGGGAAGGAGCGAATGGCTACACCTTC. This gives the protein CASSLSWEGANGYTF. Based on the CDR3 plus reference TRBV13 and TRBJ1-2, the full variable domain is AAGVIQSPRHLIKEKRETATLKCYPIPRHDTVYWYQQGPGQDPQFLISFYEKMQSDKGSIPDRFSAQQFSDYHSELNMSSLELGDSALYFCASSLSWEGANGYTFGSGTRLTVV.

The chain carries TRBV6-5 and TRBJ2-1; TRBD1 matches at 9 bases. The CDR3 sequence is 15 residues long. The J segment lost 8 bases and the V segment lost 2 bases, leaving 7 bases of the junction unmatched. CDR1 MNHEY and CDR2 SVGAGI come from the germline V gene. The CDR3 spells CASSYPGQGSDEQFF. The CDR3 bases are TGTGCCAGCAGTTACCCGGGACAGGGTAGCGATGAGCAGTTCTTC.

This clone has just one count. The chain carries TRBV4-2 and TRBJ2-7; maybe TRBD2 (5 bases). Germline CDR1 reads LGHNA; CDR2 reads YNFKEQ. V was pared by 1 base and J by 6 bases, with 10 bases between. This CDR3 is built from 13 residues. The CDR3, as DNA: TGTGCCAGCAGCCAAGTTAGCGAGGCCGAGCAGTACTTC. It translates to CASSQVSEAEQYF.

This rearrangement joins TRBV5-1 to TRBJ1-2; D might be TRBD1 (5 bases). This CDR3 is 15 amino acids long. V dropped 0 bases and J dropped 10 bases, with 19 bases sitting between them. Per germline, CDR1 SGHRS and CDR2 YFSETQ. CDR3 protein: CASSLAQGTSRLYTF. Written as DNA, the CDR3 is TGCGCCAGCAGCTTGGCCCAGGGAACTTCCCGCCTCTACACCTTC.

This clone came up once. The V call is TRBV27, the J call TRBJ2-7; D is undetermined. From germline, CDR1 is MNHEY and CDR2 SMNVEV (reference sequence). Deletions cut 6 bases from V and 5 bases from J, with 17 bases between. This CDR3 has 14 amino acids. The CDR3 sequence is CASRQPLPPHEQYF. The CDR3 DNA reads TGTGCCAGCAGACAGCCCCTACCACCCCACGAGCAGTACTTC.

DNA of the CDR3: TGCGCCAGCAGTGGGGGACAGGTAGTTCAGCCCCAGCATTTT. As protein: CASSGGQVVQPQHF. V and J are TRBV10-2 and TRBJ1-5; TRBD1 agrees at 8 bases. The trim removed 4 bases at V and 6 bases at J, leaving 5 bases unmatched. The length of the CDR3 is 14 residues. Germline V gene data show CDR1 as WSHSY and CDR2 as SAAADI.

The chain has TRBV9 and TRBJ1-2, with 11 bases matching TRBD1. J lost 4 bases, V lost 0 bases, and 8 bases had no gene match. The CDR3 loop spans 17 amino acids. Germline CDR1 reads SGDLS; CDR2 reads YYNGEE. The CDR3: CASSVGGGQGVSYGYTF. The CDR3 DNA reads as TGTGCCAGCAGCGTAGGAGGGGGACAGGGGGTATCCTATGGCTACACCTTC.

This chain joins TRBV19 and TRBJ1-5; D ambiguous. V lost 9 bases to trimming and J lost 4 bases, with 7 bases between them. The CDR3 loop spans 11 amino acids. Germline V gene sequence: CDR1 LNHDA, CDR2 SQIVND (reference sequence). The CDR3 region has the DNA TGTGCCAGGAATGGGAATCAGCCCCAGCATTTT. Protein: CARNGNQPQHF.

The rearrangement joins TRBV4-3 to TRBJ2-7; D remains ambiguous. Trimming cost V 3 bases and J 0 bases, with 12 bases left between them. The CDR3 is made up of 15 amino acids. In germline, CDR1 is LGHNA, CDR2 YSLEER. The CDR3 sequence: CASSQAVSSSYEQYF. In nucleotides, the CDR3 is TGCGCCAGCAGCCAGGCGGTCTCTTCCTCCTACGAGCAGTACTTC.

The table lists this clone with a few counts. This chain uses TRBV4-1 with TRBJ2-7; no firm D call. Trimming stripped 1 base from V and 0 bases from J, with 13 bases between. CDR3 length equals 16 residues. Germline CDR1 MGHRA, CDR2 YSYEKL. CDR3 DNA: TGCGCCAGCAGCCAAGGTCGCCTACCCAGCTCCTACGAGCAGTACTTC. Its protein is CASSQGRLPSSYEQYF.

This clone was detected only once. The chain has TRBV15 and TRBJ2-7, with TRBD2 identical over 7 bases. Germline loops: CDR1 LNHNV, CDR2 YYDKDF (reference sequence). The junction had 8 bases not matched to a gene; V was cut back by 6 bases and J by 3 bases. This CDR3 is built from 14 residues. DNA of the CDR3: TGTGCCACCAGGAAATCGGGGGGTCTCTACGAGCAGTACTTC. Residues: CATRKSGGLYEQYF.